Following are 13 T cell receptor beta chains from one sample sequenced in a study of T cells in Graves' hyperthyroidism and ophthalmopathy. There were TCR beta CDR3 regions amplified from RNA transcripts. HTBI primers were used for first-round RT-PCR of the TCR CDR3. TCRdb re-derived calls from the multiplex PCR reads in MiXCR, one entry per CDR3 protein. In the table there are 300,000 or so distinct CDR3 sequences, around a sixth of which are singletons. Sequenced sample: blood. Source of these receptors: a man in his thirties or forties with Graves' hyperthyroidism.

This chain uses TRBV19 with TRBJ2-7; maybe TRBD2 (5 bases). The length of the CDR3 is 15 residues. Trimming stripped 10 bases from V and 3 bases from J, with 22 bases between. Germline CDR1 reads LNHDA; CDR2 reads SQIVND (reference sequence). The CDR3 sequence is CATTLGRGQNYEQYF. The CDR3, as DNA: TGTGCCACCACACTGGGCCGAGGGCAAAACTACGAGCAGTACTTC.

This clonotype was counted a few times. The J gene is TRBJ2-6, the V gene TRBV28; D unclear. Germline V gene lookup returns CDR1 MDHEN and CDR2 SYDVKM. V shed 6 bases and J shed 0 bases, with 12 bases lying between them. This CDR3 is 16 amino acids long. The CDR3 bases are TGTGCCAGCAGGGGCAGCAGGCTCTCTGGGGCCAACGTCCTGACTTTC. As protein: CASRGSRLSGANVLTF.

This clonotype turned up a few times. This chain joins TRBV19 and TRBJ1-5; D remains unclear. Germline assignment: CDR1 LNHDA and CDR2 SQIVND (reference sequence). This CDR3 spans 12 amino acids. V lost 4 bases, J lost 9 bases, and 10 bases lay in between. CDR3 DNA sequence: TGTGCCAGTAGTAACCTCCGGTCGCCCCAGCATTTT. This encodes CASSNLRSPQHF.

This clonotype was found many times. The V call is TRBV5-1, the J call TRBJ2-1; the D gene is possibly TRBD1 (6 bases). The CDR3 extends over 15 amino acids. The V end was cut by 2 bases, the J end by 5 bases, with 14 bases between. CDR1 is SGHRS, CDR2 YFSETQ, per germline. The chain's CDR3 is CASSLQGIADNEQFF. CDR3 bases: TGCGCCAGCAGCTTACAGGGTATTGCGGACAATGAGCAGTTCTTC.

This clonotype has a count of ten or more. This chain connects TRBV20-1 to TRBJ2-2, with TRBD2 identical over 8 bases. CDR1 is DFQATT and CDR2 is SNEGSKA in the germline V gene (reference sequence). The junction had 6 bases not matched to a gene; V was cut back by 0 bases and J by 0 bases. The CDR3 is made up of 17 amino acids. The CDR3 DNA follows: TGCAGTGCTAGAGATCGGGTACTAGCGGCGAACACCGGGGAGCTGTTTTTT. Its translation: CSARDRVLAANTGELFF.

The chain carries TRBV5-1 and TRBJ2-1, with D perhaps matching TRBD2 (5 bases). CDR1 is SGHRS, CDR2 YFSETQ, per germline. This CDR3 region has 14 residues. V lost 2 bases to trimming and J lost 4 bases, with 10 bases between them. CDR3 sequence reads: CASSLGSEYNEQFF. The CDR3 DNA reads TGCGCCAGCAGCTTAGGTAGCGAGTACAATGAGCAGTTCTTC.

The table lists this clonotype with many counts. The chain couples TRBV5-1 to TRBJ2-1, with 7 bases aligning to TRBD1. This CDR3 comprises 14 residues. With 4 bases clipped from V and 6 bases from J, the junction kept 7 bases outside the gene matches. Germline values: CDR1 SGHRS, CDR2 YFSETQ. The CDR3 DNA sequence: TGCGCCAGCAGCACCCCGGACAGGTCCAATGAGCAGTTCTTC. It encodes CASSTPDRSNEQFF.

At least ten counts were recorded for this clonotype. The gene calls are TRBV11-2 and TRBJ1-1; possibly TRBD1 for D (5 bases). CDR3 length: 15 amino acids. The germline CDR1 and CDR2 sequences are SGHAT and FQNNGV. Trimming stripped 5 bases from V and 1 base from J, with 14 bases between. The DNA for the CDR3 is TGTGCCAGCAGCCCAGGGACGGTGGGGAACACTGAAGCTTTCTTT. Amino acids: CASSPGTVGNTEAFF.

This clonotype appeared many times. V usage is TRBV12-5 and J usage is TRBJ2-1, with 7 bases lining up with TRBD2. The CDR3 extends over 16 amino acids. Germline V gene data show CDR1 as LGHNT and CDR2 as FRNRAP. The ends lost 0 bases at V and 9 bases at J; junction bases unmatched: 11. For the CDR3, the DNA is TGTGCTAGTGGTTTGGTAGGAGGTCGGGAGGTTGCTGAGCAGTTCTTC. Protein sequence: CASGLVGGREVAEQFF.

V usage is TRBV6-1 and J usage is TRBJ1-6; D unresolved. This CDR3 region has 15 residues. V gave up 7 bases and J gave up 10 bases, with 20 bases separating them. CDR1 is MNHNS and CDR2 is SASEGT in the germline V gene. The DNA for the CDR3 is TGTGCCAGCATGCCTGGGGATGGGCAGACATCACCCCTCCACTTT. Protein product: CASMPGDGQTSPLHF.

This clonotype was seen only a few times. The rearrangement uses TRBV10-3 and TRBJ2-5; 10 bases map to TRBD2. V was pared by 6 bases and J by 3 bases, with 4 bases of the junction left unmatched. This CDR3 has 14 amino acids. CDR1 is ENHRY, CDR2 SYGVKD, per germline. The CDR3 DNA reads as TGTGCCATCAGGCGAGGACTAGCGGAAGAGACCCAGTACTTC. Translated, it gives CAIRRGLAEETQYF.

CDR3 in DNA: TGTGCCAGCAGTCCCTGGACGGCCCAAGAGACCCAGTACTTC. Its translation is CASSPWTAQETQYF. V gene TRBV27 combines with J gene TRBJ2-5; no clear D. The CDR3 is 14 residues long. With 5 bases removed from V and 1 base from J, the gap between germline ends came to 11 bases. CDR1 is MNHEY, CDR2 SMNVEV, per germline (reference sequence).

This clonotype was observed many times. V usage is TRBV20-1 and J usage is TRBJ2-1, with D tentatively TRBD2 (6 bases). Trimming removed 6 bases from V and 8 bases from J, with 20 bases in between. The CDR3 spans 14 residues. Germline CDR1 DFQATT, CDR2 SNEGSKA (reference sequence). The CDR3 coding sequence is TGCAGTGCCTCGGGGAGGAGGTTAGATGATGAGCAGTTCTTC. Translated: CSASGRRLDDEQFF.